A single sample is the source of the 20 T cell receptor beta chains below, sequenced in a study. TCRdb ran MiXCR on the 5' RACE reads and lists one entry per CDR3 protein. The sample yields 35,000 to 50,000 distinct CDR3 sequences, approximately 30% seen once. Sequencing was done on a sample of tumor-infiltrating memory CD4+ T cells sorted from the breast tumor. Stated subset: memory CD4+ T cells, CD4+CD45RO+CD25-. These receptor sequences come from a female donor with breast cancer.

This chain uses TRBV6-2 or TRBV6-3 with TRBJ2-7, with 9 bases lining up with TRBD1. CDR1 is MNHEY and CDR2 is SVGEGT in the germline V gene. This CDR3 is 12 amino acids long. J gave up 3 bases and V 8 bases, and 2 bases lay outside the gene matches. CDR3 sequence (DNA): TGTGCCAGCGCGGGACAGGGCTACGAGCAGTACTTC. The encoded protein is CASAGQGYEQYF.

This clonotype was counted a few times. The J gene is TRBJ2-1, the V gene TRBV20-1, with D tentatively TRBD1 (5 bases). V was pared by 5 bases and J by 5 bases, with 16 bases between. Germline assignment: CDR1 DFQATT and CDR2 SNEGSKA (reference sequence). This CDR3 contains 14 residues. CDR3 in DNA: TGCAGTGCTGATTTGGGGCAGGGTGACAATGAGCAGTTCTTC. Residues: CSADLGQGDNEQFF.

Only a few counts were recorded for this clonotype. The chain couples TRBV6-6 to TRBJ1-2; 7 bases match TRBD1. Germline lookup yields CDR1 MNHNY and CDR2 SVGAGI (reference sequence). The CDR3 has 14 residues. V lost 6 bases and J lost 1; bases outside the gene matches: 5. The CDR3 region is CASSKDRSNYGYTF. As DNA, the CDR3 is TGTGCCAGCAGCAAGGACAGGAGTAACTATGGCTACACCTTC.

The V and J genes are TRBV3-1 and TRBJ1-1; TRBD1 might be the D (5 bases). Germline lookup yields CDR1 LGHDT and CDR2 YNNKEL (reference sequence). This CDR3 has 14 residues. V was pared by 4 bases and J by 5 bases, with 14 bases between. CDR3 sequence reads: CASSPGISGTEAFF. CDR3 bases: TGTGCCAGCAGCCCAGGGATCTCGGGAACTGAAGCTTTCTTT.

CDR3 protein: CASSLGGLPPYEQYF. In DNA, the CDR3 is TGTGCCAGCAGCTTAGGGGGACTTCCCCCTTACGAGCAGTACTTC. This chain uses TRBV5-5 with TRBJ2-7, with D perhaps assigned TRBD1 or TRBD2 (6 bases each). There are 15 residues in the CDR3. Trimming shortened V by 2 bases and J by 4 bases, and 16 bases separated the two germline ends. Germline lookup yields CDR1 SGHKS and CDR2 YYEKEE (reference sequence).

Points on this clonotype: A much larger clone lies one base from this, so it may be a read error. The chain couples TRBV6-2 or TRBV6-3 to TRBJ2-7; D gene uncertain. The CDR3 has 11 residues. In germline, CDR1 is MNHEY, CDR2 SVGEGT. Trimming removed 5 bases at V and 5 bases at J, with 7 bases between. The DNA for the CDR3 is TGTGCCAGCAGTCATTTCAACGAGCAGTACTTC. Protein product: CASSHFNEQYF.

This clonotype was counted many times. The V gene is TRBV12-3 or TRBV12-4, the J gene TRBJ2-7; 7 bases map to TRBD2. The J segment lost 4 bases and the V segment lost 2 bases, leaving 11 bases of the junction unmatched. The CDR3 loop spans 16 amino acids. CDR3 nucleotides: TGTGCCAGCAGTTTAAATTTTCCGGGGGGTTTGTACGAGCAGTACTTC. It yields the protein CASSLNFPGGLYEQYF.

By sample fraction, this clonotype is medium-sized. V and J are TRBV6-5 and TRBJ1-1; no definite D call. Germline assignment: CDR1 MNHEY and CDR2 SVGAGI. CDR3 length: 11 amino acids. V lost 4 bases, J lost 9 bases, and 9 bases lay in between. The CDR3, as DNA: TGTGCCAGCAGTTTAGAGGACCAAGCTTTCTTT. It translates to CASSLEDQAFF.

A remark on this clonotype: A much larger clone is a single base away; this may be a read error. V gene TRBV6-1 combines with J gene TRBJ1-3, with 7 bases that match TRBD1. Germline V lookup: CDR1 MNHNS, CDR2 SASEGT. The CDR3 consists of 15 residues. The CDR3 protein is CASTEGQYSGSTIYF. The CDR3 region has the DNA TGTGCCAGCACCGAGGGACAGTACTCTGGAAGCACCATATATTTT.

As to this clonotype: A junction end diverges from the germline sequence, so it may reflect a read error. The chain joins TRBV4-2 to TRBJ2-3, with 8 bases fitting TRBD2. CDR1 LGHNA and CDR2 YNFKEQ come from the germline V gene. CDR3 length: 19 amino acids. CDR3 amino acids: CASSQEFPPLAGASDTQYF. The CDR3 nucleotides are TGTGCCAGTAGCCAAGAGTTCCCCCCGCTAGCGGGTGCATCAGATACGCAGTATTTT.

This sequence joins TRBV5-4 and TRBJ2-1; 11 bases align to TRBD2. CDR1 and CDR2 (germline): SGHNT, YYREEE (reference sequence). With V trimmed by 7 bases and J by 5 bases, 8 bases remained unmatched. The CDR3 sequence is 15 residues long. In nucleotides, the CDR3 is TGTGCCAGCGCTACCGGGACTAGCGGAAACAATGAGCAGTTCTTC. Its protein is CASATGTSGNNEQFF.

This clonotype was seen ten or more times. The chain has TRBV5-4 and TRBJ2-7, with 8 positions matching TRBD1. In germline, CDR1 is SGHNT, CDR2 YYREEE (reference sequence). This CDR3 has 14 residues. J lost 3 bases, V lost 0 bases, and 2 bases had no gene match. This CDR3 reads CASSLGQGNYEQYF. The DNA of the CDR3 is TGTGCCAGCAGCTTGGGACAGGGGAACTACGAGCAGTACTTC.

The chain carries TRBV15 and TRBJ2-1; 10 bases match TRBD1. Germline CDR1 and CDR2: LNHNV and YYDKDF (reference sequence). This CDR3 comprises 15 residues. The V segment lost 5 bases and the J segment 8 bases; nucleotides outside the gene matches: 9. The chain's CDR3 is CATSGKTDRGYEQFF. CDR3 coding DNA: TGTGCCACCAGCGGAAAAACGGACAGGGGGTATGAGCAGTTCTTC.

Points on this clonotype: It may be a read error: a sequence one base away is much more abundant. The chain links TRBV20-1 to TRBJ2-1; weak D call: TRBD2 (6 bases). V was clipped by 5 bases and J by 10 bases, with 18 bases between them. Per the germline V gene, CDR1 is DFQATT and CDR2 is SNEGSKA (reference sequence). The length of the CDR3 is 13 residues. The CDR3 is CSAGKTGLPEQFF. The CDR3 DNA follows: TGCAGTGCTGGCAAAACGGGACTCCCCGAGCAGTTCTTC.

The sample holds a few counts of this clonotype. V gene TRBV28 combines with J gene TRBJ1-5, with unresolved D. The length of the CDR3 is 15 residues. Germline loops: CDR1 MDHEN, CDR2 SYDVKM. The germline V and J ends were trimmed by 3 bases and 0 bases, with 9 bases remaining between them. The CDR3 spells CASSFRQYSNQPQHF. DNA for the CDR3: TGTGCCAGCAGTTTCAGGCAGTATAGCAATCAGCCCCAGCATTTT.

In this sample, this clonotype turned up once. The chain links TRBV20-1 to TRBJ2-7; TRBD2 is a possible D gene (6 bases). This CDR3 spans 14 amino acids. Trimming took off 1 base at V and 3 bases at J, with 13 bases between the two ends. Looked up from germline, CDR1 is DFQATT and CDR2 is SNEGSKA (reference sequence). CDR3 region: CSARGAGSCYEQYF. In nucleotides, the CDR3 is TGCAGTGCTAGAGGGGCGGGGAGCTGCTACGAGCAGTACTTC.

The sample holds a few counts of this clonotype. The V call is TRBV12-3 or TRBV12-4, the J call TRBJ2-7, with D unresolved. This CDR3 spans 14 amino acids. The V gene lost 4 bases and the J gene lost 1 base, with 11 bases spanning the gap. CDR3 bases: TGTGCCAGCAGTTGGGATCCTTCATCCTACGAGCAGTACTTC. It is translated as CASSWDPSSYEQYF.

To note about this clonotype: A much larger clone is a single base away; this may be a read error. The CDR3 sequence is CASYLGSAEGWNEQFF. CDR3 nucleotides: TGTGCCAGCTACCTGGGATCCGCTGAGGGCTGGAATGAGCAGTTCTTC. The gene calls are TRBV12-3 or TRBV12-4 and TRBJ2-1; tentatively, D is TRBD2 (5 bases). Trimming stripped 8 bases from V and 7 bases from J, with 24 bases between. This CDR3 contains 16 residues.

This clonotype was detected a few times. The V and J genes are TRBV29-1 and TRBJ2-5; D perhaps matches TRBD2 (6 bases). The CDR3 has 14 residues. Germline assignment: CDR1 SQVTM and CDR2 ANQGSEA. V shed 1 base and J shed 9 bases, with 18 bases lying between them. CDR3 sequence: CSVEASGGIMAQYF. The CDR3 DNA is TGCAGCGTTGAAGCCAGCGGCGGGATTATGGCCCAGTACTTC.

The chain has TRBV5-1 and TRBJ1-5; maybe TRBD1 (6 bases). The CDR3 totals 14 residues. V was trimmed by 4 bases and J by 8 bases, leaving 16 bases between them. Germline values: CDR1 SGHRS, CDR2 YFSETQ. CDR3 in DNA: TGCGCCAGCAGCCCACAGGGTCTACGGGAGCCCCAGCATTTT. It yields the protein CASSPQGLREPQHF.